These T cell receptor beta chains were read from a single sample in a study of OX40 agonist ivuxolimab in advanced cancers. Libraries were prepared by immunoSEQ multiplex PCR; TCRdb keeps only in-frame clonotypes and omits some of them. The sample includes under 85,000 clones, about 89% of them seen just once. Source: CD4+ or CD8+ T cells sorted from blood, taken in a trial of the OX40 agonist ivuxolimab. These receptors were collected from an adult with an advanced solid tumor such as melanoma, head and neck, liver or kidney cancer. Each CDR3 is given with its conserved first and last residue. D genes are given only for firm matches. Part of the rows lack a size; the others show once, few, many or a class for expanded clones.

d_call clone_size j_call v_call cdr3_aa cdr3_nt
- - TRBJ1-1 TRBV4-1 CASSRPGPNTEAFF TGCGCCAGCAGCCGCCCGGGACCCAACACTGAAGCTTTCTTT
- - TRBJ2-1 TRBV2 CASSDRTFSYNEQFF TGTGCCAGCAGTGATCGAACTTTCTCCTACAATGAGCAGTTCTTC
- - TRBJ1-5 TRBV6-1 CASSLDMVAGPQHF TGTGCCAGCAGTTTAGACATGGTAGCGGGTCCCCAGCATTTT
- - TRBJ2-7 TRBV7-9 CASSNLRQASTYEQYF TGTGCCAGCAGCAACCTCAGACAGGCGTCAACCTACGAGCAGTACTTC
TRBD1 - TRBJ1-4 TRBV12-5 CASGSGQDNEKLFF TGTGCTAGTGGTTCTGGACAGGATAATGAAAAACTGTTTTTT
- - TRBJ2-1 TRBV27 CASKLRDLSYNEQFF TGTGCCAGCAAGCTTCGGGATCTCTCCTACAATGAGCAGTTCTTC
- once TRBJ2-3 TRBV5-1 CASSLTGLGTDTQYF TGCGCCAGCAGCTTGACAGGGTTGGGCACAGATACGCAGTATTTT
- once TRBJ2-5 TRBV14 CASSPPAGRWETQYF TGTGCCAGCAGCCCGCCCGCGGGGAGGTGGGAGACCCAGTACTTC
- once TRBJ2-3 TRBV5-1 CASSPIPSTDTQYF TGCGCCAGCAGTCCGATACCTAGCACAGATACGCAGTATTTT
- - TRBJ2-7 TRBV7-3 CASSSDNSYEQYF TGTGCCAGCAGCTCGGACAATAGTTACGAGCAGTACTTC
- - TRBJ1-6 TRBV30 CAYRPARGNSPLHF TGTGCCTATCGACCTGCCCGAGGTAATTCACCCCTCCACTTT
- - TRBJ2-7 TRBV7-2 CASSQFAGDGEQYF TGTGCCAGCAGCCAATTCGCCGGGGATGGCGAGCAGTACTTC
TRBD1 - TRBJ1-1 TRBV6-6 CASSYSKSSGGGGAFF TGTGCCAGCAGTTACTCGAAGTCGTCAGGGGGCGGTGGAGCTTTCTTT
- - TRBJ1-1 TRBV11-2 CASSLVAGLGTEAFF TGTGCCAGCAGCTTAGTGGCAGGGTTGGGCACTGAAGCTTTCTTT
- - TRBJ1-4 TRBV5-1 CASSPGTTGEKLFF TGCGCCAGCAGCCCCGGGACCACCGGTGAAAAACTGTTTTTT
- - TRBJ1-3 TRBV19 CASSGTVGNTIYF TGTGCCAGTAGTGGGACGGTCGGAAACACCATATATTTT
- - TRBJ1-4 TRBV7-6 CASSLAPTTNEKLFF TGTGCCAGCAGCTTAGCCCCCACAACTAATGAAAAACTGTTTTTT
- - TRBJ1-1 TRBV27 CASSLDPIGAKTEAFF TGTGCCAGCAGTTTGGACCCCATAGGAGCCAAAACTGAAGCTTTCTTT
- - TRBJ1-1 TRBV5-6 CASSLVPGQRTEAFF TGTGCCAGCAGCTTGGTTCCAGGGCAGCGGACTGAAGCTTTCTTT
TRBD2 - TRBJ2-3 TRBV11-2 CASSYTTSGWDTQYF TGTGCCAGCAGCTATACGACTAGCGGTTGGGATACGCAGTATTTT
- - TRBJ1-1 TRBV28 CASGEKGLEAFF TGTGCCAGCGGAGAAAAGGGCCTTGAAGCTTTCTTT
- - TRBJ2-2 TRBV27 CASMEFRGELFF TGTGCCAGCATGGAATTTAGGGGGGAGCTGTTTTTT
- - TRBJ1-5 TRBV19 CASSIGRWNQPQHF TGTGCCAGTAGTATAGGGCGTTGGAATCAGCCCCAGCATTTT
- - TRBJ2-7 TRBV9 CASSVGFGIYEQYF TGTGCCAGCAGCGTAGGATTTGGGATCTACGAGCAGTACTTC
- - TRBJ1-5 TRBV5-5 CASSLGGESQHF TGTGCCAGCAGCTTGGGCGGAGAGTCCCAGCATTTT
- - TRBJ1-1 TRBV4-1 CASSQEGGYTEAFF TGCGCCAGCAGCCAAGAAGGTGGATATACTGAAGCTTTCTTT
- - TRBJ2-7 TRBV19 CASKRGSPGHEQYF TGTGCCAGTAAACGAGGGTCTCCCGGGCACGAGCAGTACTTC
TRBD2 - TRBJ2-1 TRBV7-8 CASSELAVGGNEQFF TGTGCCAGCAGCGAGCTAGCGGTGGGAGGGAATGAGCAGTTCTTC
- - TRBJ2-1 TRBV7-8 CASSVAGRSYNEQFF TGTGCCAGCAGTGTCGCGGGTCGGTCCTACAATGAGCAGTTCTTC
- - TRBJ1-3 TRBV11-2 CASSFMAAGNTIYF TGTGCCAGCAGCTTTATGGCGGCCGGAAACACCATATATTTT
- - TRBJ1-1 TRBV5-4 CASSLGQPLENTEAFF TGTGCCAGCAGCTTGGGACAGCCCCTGGAGAACACTGAAGCTTTCTTT
- - TRBJ2-3 TRBV5-1 CASSLVDVTGSDTQYF TGCGCCAGCAGCTTGGTGGACGTTACGGGATCAGATACGCAGTATTTT
- - TRBJ2-7 TRBV4-2 CASSPSGTSYEQYF TGTGCCAGCAGCCCGTCGGGTACCTCCTACGAGCAGTACTTC
- once TRBJ1-4 TRBV6-1 CASSRDKEKLFF TGTGCCAGCAGTCGGGACAAAGAAAAACTGTTTTTT
TRBD2 few TRBJ2-1 TRBV11-2 CASRVTSGSTYNEQFF TGTGCCAGCAGAGTAACTAGCGGGAGTACCTACAATGAGCAGTTCTTC
- - TRBJ1-1 TRBV6-5 CASSYSHGTEAFF TGTGCCAGCAGTTACTCGCATGGCACTGAAGCTTTCTTT
TRBD1 - TRBJ2-5 TRBV11-3 CASSLGLGTGQETQYF TGTGCCAGCAGCTTAGGTCTTGGGACAGGGCAAGAGACCCAGTACTTC
TRBD2 - TRBJ2-3 TRBV11-2 CASSLGTGTGGTDTQYF TGTGCCAGCAGCTTAGGAACCGGGACGGGGGGTACAGATACGCAGTATTTT
- - TRBJ1-1 TRBV7-8 CASSHRTTRSTRMNTEAFF TGTGCCAGCAGCCATAGGACAACCCGGTCCACACGGATGAACACTGAAGCTTTCTTT
TRBD2 - TRBJ2-3 TRBV7-9 CASSLGSGRTDTQYF TGTGCCAGCAGCTTAGGTAGCGGGAGGACAGATACGCAGTATTTT
- - TRBJ1-1 TRBV30 CACQDADWGTEAFF TGTGCCTGCCAGGACGCAGACTGGGGCACTGAAGCTTTCTTT
TRBD1 once TRBJ2-7 TRBV5-6 CASSLRTGSYEQYF TGTGCCAGCAGCTTGAGGACAGGGTCCTACGAGCAGTACTTC
TRBD1 few TRBJ1-3 TRBV5-1 CASSLGQGPSGNTIYF TGCGCCAGCAGCTTGGGACAGGGCCCCTCTGGAAACACCATATATTTT
- - TRBJ1-3 TRBV27 CASSPGWGRINTIYF TGTGCCAGCAGCCCGGGGTGGGGACGGATAAACACCATATATTTT
- - TRBJ2-7 TRBV28 CASSPWRYEQYF TGTGCCAGCAGCCCCTGGAGGTACGAGCAGTACTTC
- - TRBJ2-1 TRBV2 CASSEERSYNEQFF TGTGCCAGCAGTGAAGAGCGGTCTTACAATGAGCAGTTCTTC
- few TRBJ1-5 TRBV5-8 CASSSSSLSAAQPQHF TGTGCCAGCAGTAGCTCATCGTTAAGTGCGGCGCAGCCCCAGCATTTT
- - TRBJ1-2 TRBV5-4 CASSLRGSRNYGYTF TGTGCCAGCAGCCTCCGGGGCTCCCGGAACTATGGCTACACCTTC
- - TRBJ2-5 TRBV5-1 CASSLGGPGGRGETQYF TGCGCCAGCAGCTTGGGGGGCCCTGGGGGCCGGGGGGAGACCCAGTACTTC
- - TRBJ2-7 TRBV28 CAILGFSYEQYF TGTGCCATCTTAGGGTTCTCCTACGAGCAGTACTTC
- once TRBJ1-6 TRBV28 CATRSGNSPLHF TGTGCCACCCGATCGGGGAATTCACCCCTCCACTTT
TRBD2 - TRBJ2-7 TRBV19 CASSTTSGRGQGEQYF TGTGCCAGTAGTACGACTAGCGGGAGGGGACAAGGCGAGCAGTACTTC
- - TRBJ2-2 TRBV10-3 CAISGMGSLGTGELFF TGTGCCATCAGCGGGATGGGGTCCTTGGGGACCGGGGAGCTGTTTTTT
- few TRBJ1-4 TRBV20-1 CSASRPEKLFF TGCAGTGCTAGCCGACCAGAAAAACTGTTTTTT
- - TRBJ2-7 TRBV5-1 CASRGEDYSYEQYF TGCGCCAGCAGGGGTGAGGACTACTCCTACGAGCAGTACTTC
- - TRBJ2-2 TRBV10-3 CAIQAGTNTGELFF TGTGCCATCCAAGCGGGGACAAACACCGGGGAGCTGTTTTTT
- - TRBJ1-3 TRBV27 CASSPRDTKRNTIYF TGTGCCAGCAGTCCCCGAGACACCAAAAGAAACACCATATATTTT
TRBD2 once TRBJ2-7 TRBV11-2 CASSGSSGSGYEQYF TGTGCCAGCAGCGGTTCTAGCGGGAGTGGCTACGAGCAGTACTTC